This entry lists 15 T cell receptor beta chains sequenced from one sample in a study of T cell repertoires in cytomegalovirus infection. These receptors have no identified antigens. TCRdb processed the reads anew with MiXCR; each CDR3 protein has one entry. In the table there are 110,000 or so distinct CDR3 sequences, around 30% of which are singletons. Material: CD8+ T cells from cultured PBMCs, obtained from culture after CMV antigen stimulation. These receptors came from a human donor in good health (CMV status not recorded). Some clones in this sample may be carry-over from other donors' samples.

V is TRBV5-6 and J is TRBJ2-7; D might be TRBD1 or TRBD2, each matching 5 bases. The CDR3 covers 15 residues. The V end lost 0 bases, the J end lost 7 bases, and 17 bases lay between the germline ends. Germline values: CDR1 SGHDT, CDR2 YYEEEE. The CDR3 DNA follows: TGTGCCAGCAGCTTGGCGACAGTCGGGGAAATGGAGCAGTACTTC. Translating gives CASSLATVGEMEQYF.

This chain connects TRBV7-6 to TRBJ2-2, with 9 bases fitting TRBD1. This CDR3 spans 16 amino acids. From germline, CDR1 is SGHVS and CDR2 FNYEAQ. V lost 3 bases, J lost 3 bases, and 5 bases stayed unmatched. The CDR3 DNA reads TGTGCCAGCAGCTTTACAGGGGGCTCAGACACCGGGGAGCTGTTTTTT. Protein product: CASSFTGGSDTGELFF. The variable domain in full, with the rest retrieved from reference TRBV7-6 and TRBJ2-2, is GAGVSQSPRYKVTKRGQDVALRCDPISGHVSLYWYRQALGQGPEFLTYFNYEAQQDKSGLPNDRFSAERPEGSISTLTIQRTEQRDSAMYRCASSFTGGSDTGELFFGEGSRLTVL.

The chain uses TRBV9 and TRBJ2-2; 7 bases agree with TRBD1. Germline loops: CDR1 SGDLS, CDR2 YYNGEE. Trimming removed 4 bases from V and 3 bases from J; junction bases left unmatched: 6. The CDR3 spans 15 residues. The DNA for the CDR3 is TGTGCCAGCAGCAAGCGACAGGGAGACACCGGGGAGCTGTTTTTT. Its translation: CASSKRQGDTGELFF.

This chain's CDR3 is CASSLAGDRVDEQYF. The CDR3 DNA follows: TGTGCCAGCAGCTTAGCGGGTGACAGGGTCGACGAGCAGTACTTC. This rearrangement joins TRBV11-1 to TRBJ2-7; 7 bases match TRBD1. Losses at the gene ends were 0 bases for V and 5 bases for J; bases not matched to a gene: 7. The CDR3 contains 15 residues. The germline V gene has CDR1 SGHAT and CDR2 FQDESV (reference sequence). The full variable domain, rest sourced from reference TRBV11-1 and TRBJ2-7, is EAEVAQSPRYKITEKSQAVAFWCDPISGHATLYWYRQILGQGPELLVQFQDESVVDDSQLPKDRFSAERLKGVDSTLKIQPAELGDSAMYLCASSLAGDRVDEQYFGPGTRLTVT.

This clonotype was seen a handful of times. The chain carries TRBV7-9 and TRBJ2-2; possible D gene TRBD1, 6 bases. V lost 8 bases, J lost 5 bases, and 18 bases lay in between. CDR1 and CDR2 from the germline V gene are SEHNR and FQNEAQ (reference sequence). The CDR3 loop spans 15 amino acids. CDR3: CASDRTVWKTGELFF. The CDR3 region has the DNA TGTGCCAGCGACCGGACAGTCTGGAAAACCGGGGAGCTGTTTTTT.

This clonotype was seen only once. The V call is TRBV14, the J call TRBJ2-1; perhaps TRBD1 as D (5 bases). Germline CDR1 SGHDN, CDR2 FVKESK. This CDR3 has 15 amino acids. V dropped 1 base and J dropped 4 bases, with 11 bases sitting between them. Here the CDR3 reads CASSQGGSYYNEQFF. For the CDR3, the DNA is TGTGCCAGCAGCCAAGGGGGCAGTTATTACAATGAGCAGTTCTTC.

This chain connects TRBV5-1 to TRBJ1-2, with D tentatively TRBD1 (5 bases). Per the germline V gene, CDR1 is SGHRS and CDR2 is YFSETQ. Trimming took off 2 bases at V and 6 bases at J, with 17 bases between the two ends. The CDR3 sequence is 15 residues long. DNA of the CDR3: TGCGCCAGCAGCTTACACGGCGGGGCGTTGGATGGCTACACCTTC. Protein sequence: CASSLHGGALDGYTF.

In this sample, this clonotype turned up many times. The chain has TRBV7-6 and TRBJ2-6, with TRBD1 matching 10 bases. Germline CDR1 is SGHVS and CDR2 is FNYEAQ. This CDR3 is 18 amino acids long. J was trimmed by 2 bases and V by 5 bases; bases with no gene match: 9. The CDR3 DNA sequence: TGTGCCAGCAGCCCTGAGACAGGGGGCGCGGCTGGGGCCAACGTCCTGACTTTC. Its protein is CASSPETGGAAGANVLTF. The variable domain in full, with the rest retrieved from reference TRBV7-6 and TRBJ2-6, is GAGVSQSPRYKVTKRGQDVALRCDPISGHVSLYWYRQALGQGPEFLTYFNYEAQQDKSGLPNDRFSAERPEGSISTLTIQRTEQRDSAMYRCASSPETGGAAGANVLTFGAGSRLTVL.

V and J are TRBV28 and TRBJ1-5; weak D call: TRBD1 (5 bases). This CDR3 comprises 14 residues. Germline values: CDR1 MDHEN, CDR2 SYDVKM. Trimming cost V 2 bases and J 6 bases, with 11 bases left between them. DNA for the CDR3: TGTGCCAGCAGTTTACGAGGGGCCGGTCAGCCCCAGCATTTT. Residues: CASSLRGAGQPQHF.

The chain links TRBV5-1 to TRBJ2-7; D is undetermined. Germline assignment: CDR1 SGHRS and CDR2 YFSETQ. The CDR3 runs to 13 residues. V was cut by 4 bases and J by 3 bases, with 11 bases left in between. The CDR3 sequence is CASSPTSLYEQYF. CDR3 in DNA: TGCGCCAGCAGCCCCACTTCCCTCTACGAGCAGTACTTC.

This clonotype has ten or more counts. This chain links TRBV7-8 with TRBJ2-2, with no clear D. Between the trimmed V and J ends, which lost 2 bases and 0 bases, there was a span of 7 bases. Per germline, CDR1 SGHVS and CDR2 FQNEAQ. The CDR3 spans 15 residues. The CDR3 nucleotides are TGTGCCAGCAGCTTACTACGGACGAACACCGGGGAGCTGTTTTTT. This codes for CASSLLRTNTGELFF.

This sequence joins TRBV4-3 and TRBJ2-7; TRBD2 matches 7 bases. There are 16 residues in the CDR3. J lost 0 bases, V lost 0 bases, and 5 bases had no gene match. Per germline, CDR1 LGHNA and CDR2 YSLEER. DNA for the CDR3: TGCGCCAGCAGCCAAGATTCCGGGGGGAACTCCTACGAGCAGTACTTC. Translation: CASSQDSGGNSYEQYF.

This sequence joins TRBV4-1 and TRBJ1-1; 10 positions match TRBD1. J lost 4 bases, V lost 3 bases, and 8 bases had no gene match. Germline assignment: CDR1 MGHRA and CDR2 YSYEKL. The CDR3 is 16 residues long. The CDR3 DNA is TGCGCCAGCAGCCATGGACAGGGGGGGGGTTCCACTGAAGCTTTCTTT. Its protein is CASSHGQGGGSTEAFF.

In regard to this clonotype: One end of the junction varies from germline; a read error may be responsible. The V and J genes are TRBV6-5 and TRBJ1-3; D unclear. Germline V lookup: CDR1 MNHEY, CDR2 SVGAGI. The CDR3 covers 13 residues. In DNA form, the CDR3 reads TGTGCCAGCAGTTACTCGACCAGCGGACCGCAGATTTTT. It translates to CASSYSTSGPQIF.

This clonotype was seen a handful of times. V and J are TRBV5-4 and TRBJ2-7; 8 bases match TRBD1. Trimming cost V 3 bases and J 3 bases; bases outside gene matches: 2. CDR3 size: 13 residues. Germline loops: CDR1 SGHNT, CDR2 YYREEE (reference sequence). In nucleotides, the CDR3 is TGTGCCAGCAGCTATGGACAGGGCTACGAGCAGTACTTC. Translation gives CASSYGQGYEQYF.